These 10 T cell receptor beta chains were sequenced from one sample in a study of CD8+ T cells in alopecia areata. It was cDNA, reverse transcribed from extracted RNA, that served as the sequencing template. Generated by immunoSEQ multiplex PCR, the TCRdb table keeps only in-frame clones and is missing some. The profile covers about 14,000 clones, with under 65% appearing a single time and about a tenth taken by the ten largest. The study team obtained lesional scalp punch biopsies and peripheral blood from alopecia areata patients. The sample consisted of skin, taken at week 0. These receptors were collected from a human donor with alopecia areata.

This clone is judged large (0.1 to 1%). The chain links TRBV5-1 to TRBJ2-7; D is ambiguous. CDR1 and CDR2 (germline): SGHRS, YFSETQ. V was cut by 6 bases and J by 3 bases, with 13 bases left in between. CDR3 length: 13 amino acids. DNA of the CDR3: TGCGCCAGCATTGGTCCATCAAACTACGAGCAGTACTTC. Residues: CASIGPSNYEQYF.

V is TRBV14 and J is TRBJ1-5; D gene uncertain. This CDR3 spans 14 amino acids. From germline, CDR1 is SGHDN and CDR2 FVKESK. V shed 6 bases and J shed 0 bases, with 9 bases lying between them. Written as DNA, the CDR3 is TGTGCCAGCAGGGTTCGCCGTAGCAATCAGCCCCAGCATTTT. Amino acids: CASRVRRSNQPQHF.

This clone turned up a few times. The chain couples TRBV10-3 to TRBJ2-7; 9 positions agree with TRBD1. Germline V CDR1 and CDR2: ENHRY, SYGVKD. The CDR3 contains 12 residues. J was trimmed by 10 bases and V by 7 bases; bases with no gene match: 8. In DNA form, the CDR3 reads TGTGCCATCACCTCCCCGGGACAGGGACAGTACTTC. Protein: CAITSPGQGQYF.

This clone occurred a few times. In nucleotides, the CDR3 is TGTGCCAGCAAAAGGTTTCAGGGTAATGTGGAAAAACTGTTTTTT. This sequence encodes CASKRFQGNVEKLFF. The chain has TRBV6-1 and TRBJ1-4; the D gene is possibly TRBD1 (5 bases). CDR1 and CDR2 (germline): MNHNS, SASEGT. The ends were cut back, 7 bases at V and 8 bases at J, with 20 bases in the middle. This CDR3 is built from 15 residues.

This chain uses TRBV10-3 with TRBJ2-7; D not certain. Trimming stripped 3 bases from V and 7 bases from J, with 7 bases between. This CDR3 region has 11 residues. Germline assignment: CDR1 ENHRY and CDR2 SYGVKD. DNA of the CDR3: TGTGCCATCAGTGAACACCGGGAGCAGTACTTC. Its protein is CAISEHREQYF.

This clone has only one observation. J is TRBJ2-4 and V is TRBV7-2, with 9 positions matching TRBD1. The CDR3 length is 15 residues. Germline assignment: CDR1 SGHTA and CDR2 FQGNSA. V gave up 3 bases and J gave up 10 bases; unmatched junction bases: 10. The chain's CDR3 is CASSFYTGQGLIQYF. The CDR3 DNA reads as TGTGCCAGCAGCTTTTACACGGGACAGGGTTTGATTCAGTACTTC. Drawing the rest from reference TRBV7-2 and TRBJ2-4, the complete variable domain is GAGVSQSPSNKVTEKGKDVELRCDPISGHTALYWYRQSLGQGLEFLIYFQGNSAPDKSGLPSDRFSAERTGGSVSTLTIQRTQQEDSAVYLCASSFYTGQGLIQYFGAGTRLSVL.

This chain links TRBV2 with TRBJ2-7; 9 bases agree with TRBD1. V gave up 4 bases and J gave up 3 bases; unmatched junction bases: 1. From germline, CDR1 is SNHLY and CDR2 FYNNEI. This CDR3 has 13 residues. As DNA, the CDR3 is TGTGCCAGCAGTGGGGGACAGGGCTACGAGCAGTACTTC. Translated, it gives CASSGGQGYEQYF.

The V call is TRBV29-1, the J call TRBJ2-7; perhaps TRBD1 as D (5 bases). Germline V lookup: CDR1 SQVTM, CDR2 ANQGSEA. The V gene lost 4 bases and the J gene lost 0 bases, with 10 bases spanning the gap. This CDR3 region has 13 residues. The CDR3 region is CSVVVQGSYEQYF. For the CDR3, the DNA is TGCAGCGTTGTGGTCCAGGGCTCCTACGAGCAGTACTTC.

This sequence joins TRBV7-9 and TRBJ2-3; a weak D match, TRBD1 (5 bases). CDR1 and CDR2 (germline): SEHNR, FQNEAQ (reference sequence). This CDR3 region has 16 residues. The V end lost 4 bases, the J end lost 6 bases, and 20 bases lay between the germline ends. The CDR3 protein is CASSCSKCSQGDTQYF. The CDR3 coding sequence is TGTGCCAGCAGCTGTTCCAAATGCAGTCAGGGTGATACGCAGTATTTT.

The J gene is TRBJ1-2, the V gene TRBV6-5, with unresolved D. V was shortened by 4 bases and J by 5 bases, with 14 bases between the two germline ends. Germline CDR1 is MNHEY and CDR2 is SVGAGI. This CDR3 comprises 14 residues. The CDR3 coding sequence is TGTGCCAGCAGTTCCACTCAGGAGCGTTATGGCTACACCTTC. It is translated as CASSSTQERYGYTF.